These 5 T cell receptor beta chains came from one sample sequenced in a study of T-cell memory formation after mild COVID-19. TCRdb itself ran the 5' RACE reads through MiXCR, one entry per CDR3 protein. The sample yields just over 60,000 distinct CDR3 sequences, 9% to 9.5% seen once. Sequenced input: PBMCs or a T cell subset sorted from them (not recorded which). The receptor set was obtained from a man younger than 35 who had mild COVID-19 (a few samples of this study predate the infection). Cell type and time point are not known.

This clonotype was detected only a few times. J is TRBJ2-3 and V is TRBV24-1, with D unclear. V lost 1 base to trimming and J lost 0 bases, with 7 bases between them. This CDR3 spans 15 amino acids. Germline values: CDR1 KGHDR, CDR2 SFDVKD. The CDR3 is CATSDFPASTDTQYF. DNA for the CDR3: TGTGCCACCAGTGATTTTCCGGCTAGCACAGATACGCAGTATTTT.

Points on this clonotype: Just one base apart from a much larger clone, this may be a read error. This CDR3 is CASSRPGQGFTEAFF. For the CDR3, the DNA is TGTGCCAGCAGCCGTCCGGGACAGGGGTTCACTGAAGCTTTCTTT. The chain employs TRBV7-2 and TRBJ1-1; TRBD1 agrees at 10 bases. The CDR3 contains 15 residues. Germline lookup yields CDR1 SGHTA and CDR2 FQGNSA. The junction had 7 bases not matched to a gene; V was cut back by 5 bases and J by 4 bases.

The chain is built from TRBV7-9 and TRBJ2-2; TRBD2 agrees at 7 bases. V dropped 11 bases and J dropped 6; count of bases not matched to a gene: 9. The CDR3 has 13 residues. Germline V lookup: CDR1 SEHNR, CDR2 FQNEAQ (reference sequence). CDR3 nucleotide sequence: TGTGCCCGTGGCGGGGGTTCCGCCGGGGAGCTGTTTTTT. Translating it yields CARGGGSAGELFF.

Only a few counts were recorded for this clonotype. The chain recombines TRBV6-5 with TRBJ2-1; D gene ambiguous. V was cut by 5 bases and J by 7 bases, with 12 bases left in between. Germline CDR1 is MNHEY and CDR2 is SVGAGI. CDR3 length: 13 amino acids. This CDR3 reads CASSRAFHNEQFF. For the CDR3, the DNA is TGTGCCAGCAGTAGGGCCTTCCATAATGAGCAGTTCTTC.

This clonotype was seen a few times. The V call is TRBV12-3 or TRBV12-4, the J call TRBJ1-1; TRBD1 might be the D (5 bases). V gave up 5 bases and J gave up 6 bases, with 16 bases separating them. The CDR3 has 14 amino acids. The CDR3 protein is CASSQGSGRAEAFF. DNA for the CDR3: TGTGCCAGCAGTCAGGGATCCGGGAGGGCTGAAGCTTTCTTT.